One T cell receptor (beta chain) is described in this entry. The starting material, unfractionated whole blood, was used for total RNA extraction. TCRdb ran MiXCR on the 5' RACE reads and lists one entry per CDR3 protein. The table has 150,000 or so distinct CDR3 sequences, around 4% seen once. This sample stems from a study of human T cells and chemical hapten exposure. The germline V gene has CDR1 LNHDA and CDR2 SQIVND (reference sequence). V was trimmed by 5 bases and J by 0 bases, leaving 11 bases between them. The CDR3 has 16 amino acids. The genes are TRBV19 and TRBJ2-6; the D gene is possibly TRBD1 (6 bases). The receptor was isolated from a female donor in good health. DNA of the CDR3: TGTGCCAGTAGTCCCCAGACAGGCTCTGGGGCCAACGTCCTGACTTTC. Translated, it gives CASSPQTGSGANVLTF.